Listed below are T cell receptor beta chains from one sample, sequenced in a study of T cells after yellow fever vaccination. TCRdb reprocessed the 5' RACE reads with MiXCR, giving one entry per CDR3 protein. This table holds around 140,000 distinct CDR3 sequences, 7.7% found once. This material consisted of CD4+ T cells sorted from PBMCs, taken 5 days after the yellow fever booster vaccination. Source of these receptors: a man aged 25 to 40 who received the YFV17D yellow fever vaccine. Each CDR3 is given with its conserved first and last residue. The D gene is left open where the match is weak. Clone size is stated in some rows and not others, as once, few, many or a class when expanded.

cdr3_aa,cdr3_nt,v_call,clone_size,j_call,d_call
CASSSRNYNEQFF,TGTGCCAGCAGCTCTAGGAATTACAATGAGCAGTTCTTC,TRBV7-2,few,TRBJ2-1,NA
CASSGAPSDTQYF,TGCGCCAGCTCGGGAGCCCCCAGCGATACGCAGTATTTT,TRBV5-1,many,TRBJ2-3,NA
CASSLGSLSYEQYF,TGCGCCAGCAGCTTGGGCTCACTCTCCTACGAGCAGTACTTC,TRBV5-1,many,TRBJ2-7,NA
CSATKGSGTDTQYF,TGCAGTGCAACTAAAGGGAGTGGCACAGATACGCAGTATTTT,TRBV20-1,many,TRBJ2-3,NA
CASRQGLSEQFF,TGTGCCAGTAGACAGGGCCTAAGTGAGCAGTTCTTC,TRBV7-9,many,TRBJ2-1,TRBD1
CSAIDGGINEKLFF,TGCAGTGCTATCGACGGGGGGATTAATGAAAAACTGTTTTTT,TRBV20-1,many,TRBJ1-4,NA
CSAMVASGIHEQYF,TGCAGTGCTATGGTCGCTAGCGGGATCCACGAGCAGTACTTC,TRBV20-1,many,TRBJ2-7,TRBD2
CSARGTVNTEAFF,TGCAGTGCTAGGGGGACGGTGAACACTGAAGCTTTCTTT,TRBV20-1,many,TRBJ1-1,NA
CASSLLVQIKETQYF,TGCGCCAGCAGCTTGCTGGTCCAGATTAAAGAGACCCAGTACTTC,TRBV5-1,many,TRBJ2-5,NA
CASSLGREGTGELFF,TGTGCTAGCAGCTTAGGACGGGAAGGGACCGGGGAGCTGTTTTTT,TRBV7-7,many,TRBJ2-2,NA
CSVSQGAPEQYF,TGCAGCGTGTCACAGGGGGCGCCTGAGCAGTACTTC,TRBV29-1,many,TRBJ2-7,TRBD1
CSARDPSRGGVLETQYF,TGCAGTGCTAGAGACCCCAGCCGGGGTGGGGTTCTTGAGACCCAGTACTTC,TRBV20-1,many,TRBJ2-5,NA
CSARDFPAGANTGELFF,TGCAGTGCTAGAGATTTCCCGGCGGGAGCGAACACCGGGGAGCTGTTTTTT,TRBV20-1,few,TRBJ2-2,TRBD2
CSAHSILYQPQHF,TGCAGTGCTCATTCGATCCTATATCAGCCCCAGCATTTT,TRBV20-1,many,TRBJ1-5,NA
CASSPAVGPGELFF,TGCGCCAGCAGCCCCGCCGTCGGTCCCGGGGAGCTGTTTTTT,TRBV5-1,few,TRBJ2-2,NA
CASSLDRVVQYF,TGTGCCAGCAGCCTGGACAGGGTAGTGCAGTACTTC,TRBV7-2,many,TRBJ2-7,TRBD1
CSARDFPGNEQFF,TGCAGTGCTAGAGACTTCCCTGGGAATGAGCAGTTCTTC,TRBV20-1,few,TRBJ2-1,NA
CASSQVIGLAGGLNEQFF,TGTGCCAGCAGCCAAGTCATCGGACTAGCGGGAGGTCTAAATGAGCAGTTCTTC,TRBV4-2,many,TRBJ2-1,TRBD2
CASRSRTGLAGDTQYF,TGTGCCAGCAGATCCCGAACGGGACTAGCGGGAGATACGCAGTATTTT,TRBV12-3/TRBV12-4,many,TRBJ2-3,TRBD2
CASSRRTGGTDTQYF,TGTGCCAGCAGCCGTCGGACAGGGGGCACAGATACGCAGTATTTT,TRBV7-2,many,TRBJ2-3,TRBD1
CASRGRQGVYEQYF,TGTGCCAGCAGGGGAAGACAGGGGGTCTACGAGCAGTACTTC,TRBV27,many,TRBJ2-7,TRBD1
CASSTQGTSGKNIQYF,TGTGCCAGTAGTACCCAGGGGACTAGCGGGAAAAACATTCAGTACTTC,TRBV19,many,TRBJ2-4,TRBD2
CSAPAGQGNFAYGYTF,TGCAGTGCCCCCGCGGGACAGGGGAATTTCGCCTATGGCTACACCTTC,TRBV20-1,many,TRBJ1-2,TRBD1
CASSLEVGPSTDTQYF,TGTGCCAGCAGCTTGGAGGTCGGGCCTAGCACAGATACGCAGTATTTT,TRBV5-6,many,TRBJ2-3,NA
CASSQDRRDAQYF,TGCGCCAGCAGCCAAGATCGCCGGGATGCGCAGTATTTT,TRBV4-3,NA,TRBJ2-3,NA
CSLLAGGHEQFF,TGCAGCCTACTAGCGGGAGGGCATGAGCAGTTCTTC,TRBV20-1,many,TRBJ2-1,TRBD2
CASSQDLGGGGGRAYNEQFF,TGCGCCAGCAGCCAAGATCTAGGGGGCGGAGGCGGGAGGGCCTACAATGAGCAGTTCTTC,TRBV4-3,many,TRBJ2-1,TRBD2
CASSTSTAGVGETQYF,TGTGCCAGCAGCACATCTACAGCGGGAGTGGGTGAGACCCAGTACTTC,TRBV7-6,NA,TRBJ2-5,TRBD2
CASSEQGASGAKNIQYF,TGTGCCAGCAGCGAGCAGGGGGCCAGCGGGGCCAAAAACATTCAGTACTTC,TRBV9,many,TRBJ2-4,TRBD1
CSALPLRRTGGQAVETQYF,TGCAGTGCTCTCCCTCTGCGTCGGACAGGAGGACAGGCAGTAGAGACCCAGTACTTC,TRBV20-1,few,TRBJ2-5,TRBD1
CASSQSGVGTQYF,TGTGCCAGCAGCCAATCCGGGGTTGGGACCCAGTACTTC,TRBV14,many,TRBJ2-5,NA
CASSRTGSGTEAFF,TGTGCCAGCAGCCGAACAGGGTCTGGCACTGAAGCTTTCTTT,TRBV14,many,TRBJ1-1,NA
CASSSQAGLNEQFF,TGTGCCAGCAGCTCGCAAGCGGGATTAAATGAGCAGTTCTTC,TRBV7-2,many,TRBJ2-1,TRBD2
CSARVLAVEQFF,TGCAGTGCTAGGGTACTAGCCGTTGAGCAGTTCTTC,TRBV20-1,many,TRBJ2-1,NA
CASSSGTSGSISTDTQYF,TGTGCCAGCAGCTCCGGGACTAGCGGGAGTATCAGCACAGATACGCAGTATTTT,TRBV7-9,many,TRBJ2-3,TRBD2
CASSVGSIGAGELFF,TGTGCCAGCAGCGTAGGGAGCATCGGCGCCGGGGAGCTGTTTTTT,TRBV9,many,TRBJ2-2,NA
CASTLGNSNYGYTF,TGTGCCAGCACCCTGGGAAACTCAAACTATGGCTACACCTTC,TRBV12-3/TRBV12-4,many,TRBJ1-2,NA